This T cell receptor (beta chain) derives from a study of cytomegalovirus exposure and HLA in healthy donors. Study-wide results and caveats: Follow-up analysis later connected one missense variant in DCLRE1C with trimming of TCR beta V- and J-genes.

The CDR3 totals 15 residues. V trimming: 6 bases; J trimming: 10 bases; junction bases outside the gene matches: 13. The V gene's germline CDR1 is MDHEN and CDR2 SYDVKM. Vbeta (60) and Jbeta (13) primers were used in the PCR. The assay was immunoSEQ multiplex PCR, and TCRdb's table has in-frame clones only and misses some. The top ten hold about 5% of the sample, which has 120,000 to 150,000 clones, 82% seen once. With regard to this clone: Antigen specificity is unknown.

The gene calls are TRBV28 and TRBJ1-5; 9 bases line up with TRBD1. The sequence derives from a man aged 25-45 years in good health and CMV-seropositive. Sequenced sample: PBMCs. CDR3 coding DNA: TGTGCCAGCAGAAGACAGGGGGAGTCTTATGGTCCCCAGCATTTT. Amino acids: CASRRQGESYGPQHF.